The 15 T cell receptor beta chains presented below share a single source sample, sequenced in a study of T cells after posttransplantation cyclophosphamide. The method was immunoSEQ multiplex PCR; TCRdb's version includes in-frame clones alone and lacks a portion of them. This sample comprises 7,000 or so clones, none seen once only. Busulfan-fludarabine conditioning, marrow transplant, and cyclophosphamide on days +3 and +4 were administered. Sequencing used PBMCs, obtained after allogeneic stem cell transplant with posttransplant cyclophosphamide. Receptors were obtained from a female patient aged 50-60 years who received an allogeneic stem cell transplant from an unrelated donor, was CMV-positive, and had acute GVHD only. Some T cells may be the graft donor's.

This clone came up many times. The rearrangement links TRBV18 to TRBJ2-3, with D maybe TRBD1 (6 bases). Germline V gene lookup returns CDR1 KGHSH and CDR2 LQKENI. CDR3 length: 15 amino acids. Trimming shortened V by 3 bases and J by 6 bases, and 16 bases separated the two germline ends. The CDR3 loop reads CASSPGFTGSDTQYF. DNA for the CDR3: TGTGCCAGCTCACCCGGGTTTACAGGGTCCGATACGCAGTATTTT.

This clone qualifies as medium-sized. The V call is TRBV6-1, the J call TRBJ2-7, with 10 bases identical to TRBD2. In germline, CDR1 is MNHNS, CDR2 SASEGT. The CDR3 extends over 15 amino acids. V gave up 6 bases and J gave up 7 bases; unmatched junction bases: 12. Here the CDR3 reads CASSSGASGSWEQYF. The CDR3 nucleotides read TGTGCCAGCAGCAGCGGGGCTAGCGGGAGCTGGGAGCAGTACTTC.

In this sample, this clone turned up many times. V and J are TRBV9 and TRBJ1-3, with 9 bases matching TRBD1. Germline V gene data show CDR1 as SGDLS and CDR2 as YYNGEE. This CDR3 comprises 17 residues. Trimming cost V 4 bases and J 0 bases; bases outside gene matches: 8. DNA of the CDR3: TGTGCCAGCAGCCCCGGGACAGGGCGCATCTCTGGAAACACCATATATTTT. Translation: CASSPGTGRISGNTIYF.

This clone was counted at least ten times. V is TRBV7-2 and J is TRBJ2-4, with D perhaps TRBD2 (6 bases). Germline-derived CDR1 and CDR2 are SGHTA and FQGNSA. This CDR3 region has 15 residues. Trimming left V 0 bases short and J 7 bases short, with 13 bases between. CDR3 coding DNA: TGTGCCAGCAGCTTAGCCCGGGACTTTCAGAACATTCAGTACTTC. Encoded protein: CASSLARDFQNIQYF.

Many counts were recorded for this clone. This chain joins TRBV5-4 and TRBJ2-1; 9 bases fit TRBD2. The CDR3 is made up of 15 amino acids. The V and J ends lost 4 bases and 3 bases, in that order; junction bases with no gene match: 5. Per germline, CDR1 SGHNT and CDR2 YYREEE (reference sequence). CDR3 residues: CASSRQREVYNEQFF. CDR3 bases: TGTGCCAGCAGCCGACAGCGGGAGGTCTACAATGAGCAGTTCTTC. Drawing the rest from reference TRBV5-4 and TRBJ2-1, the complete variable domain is ETGVTQSPTHLIKTRGQQVTLRCSSQSGHNTVSWYQQALGQGPQFIFQYYREEENGRGNFPPRFSGLQFPNYSSELNVNALELDDSALYLCASSRQREVYNEQFFGPGTRLTVL.

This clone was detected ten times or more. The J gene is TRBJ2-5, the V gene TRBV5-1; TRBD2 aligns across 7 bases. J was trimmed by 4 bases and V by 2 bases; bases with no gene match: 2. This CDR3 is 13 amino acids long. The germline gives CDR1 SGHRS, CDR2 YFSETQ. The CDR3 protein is CASSFGEGETQYF. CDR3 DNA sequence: TGCGCCAGCAGCTTTGGGGAGGGAGAGACCCAGTACTTC.

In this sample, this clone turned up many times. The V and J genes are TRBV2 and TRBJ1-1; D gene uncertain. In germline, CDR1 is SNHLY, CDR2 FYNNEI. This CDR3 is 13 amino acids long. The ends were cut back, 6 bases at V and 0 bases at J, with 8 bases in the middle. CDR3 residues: CASREGMNTEAFF. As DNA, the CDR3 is TGTGCCAGCAGGGAGGGAATGAACACTGAAGCTTTCTTT.

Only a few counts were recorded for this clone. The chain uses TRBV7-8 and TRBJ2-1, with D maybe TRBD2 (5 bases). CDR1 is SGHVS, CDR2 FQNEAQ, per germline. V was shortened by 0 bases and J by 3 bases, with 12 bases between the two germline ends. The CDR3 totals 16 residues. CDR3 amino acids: CASSLARRSDYNEQFF. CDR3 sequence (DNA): TGTGCCAGCAGCTTAGCGCGGAGGAGCGACTACAATGAGCAGTTCTTC.

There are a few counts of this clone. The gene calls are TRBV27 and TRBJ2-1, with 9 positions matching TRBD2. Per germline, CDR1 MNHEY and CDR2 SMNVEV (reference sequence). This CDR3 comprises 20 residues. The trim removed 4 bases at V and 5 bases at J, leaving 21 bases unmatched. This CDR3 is CASSSLPPYFLAGPDNEQFF. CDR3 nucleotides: TGTGCCAGCAGTTCCCTACCACCCTACTTCCTAGCGGGACCCGACAATGAGCAGTTCTTC.

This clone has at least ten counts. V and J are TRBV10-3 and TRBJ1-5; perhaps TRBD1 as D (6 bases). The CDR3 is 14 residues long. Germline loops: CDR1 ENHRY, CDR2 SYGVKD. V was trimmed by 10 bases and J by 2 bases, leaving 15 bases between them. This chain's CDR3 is CATRTVEGNQPQHF. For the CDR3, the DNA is TGTGCCACCCGGACAGTAGAAGGCAATCAGCCCCAGCATTTT.

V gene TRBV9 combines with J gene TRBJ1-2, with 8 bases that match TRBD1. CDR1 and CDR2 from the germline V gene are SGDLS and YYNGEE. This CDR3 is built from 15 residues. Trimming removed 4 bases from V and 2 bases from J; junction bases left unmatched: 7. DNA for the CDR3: TGTGCCAGCAGCTTAAAGGGACAGGACAACTATGGCTACACCTTC. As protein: CASSLKGQDNYGYTF.

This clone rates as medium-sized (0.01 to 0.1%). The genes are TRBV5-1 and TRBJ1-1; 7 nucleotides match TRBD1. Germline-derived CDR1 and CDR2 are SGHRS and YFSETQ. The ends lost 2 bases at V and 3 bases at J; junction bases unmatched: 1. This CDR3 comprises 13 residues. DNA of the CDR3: TGCGCCAGCAGCTTTGACAGGGACACTGAAGCTTTCTTT. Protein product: CASSFDRDTEAFF.

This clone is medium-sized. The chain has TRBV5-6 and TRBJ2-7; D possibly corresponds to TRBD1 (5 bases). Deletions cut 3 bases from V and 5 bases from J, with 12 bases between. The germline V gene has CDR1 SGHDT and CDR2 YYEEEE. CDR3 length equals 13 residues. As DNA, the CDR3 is TGTGCCAGCAGCTCCCCCCCAGGGCACGAGCAGTACTTC. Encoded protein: CASSSPPGHEQYF.

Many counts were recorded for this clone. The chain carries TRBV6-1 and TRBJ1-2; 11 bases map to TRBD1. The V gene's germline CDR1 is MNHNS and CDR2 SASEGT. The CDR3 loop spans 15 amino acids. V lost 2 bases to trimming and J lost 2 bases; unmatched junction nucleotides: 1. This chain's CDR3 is CASSERTGGNYGYTF. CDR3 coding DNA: TGTGCCAGCAGTGAAAGGACAGGGGGCAACTATGGCTACACCTTC.

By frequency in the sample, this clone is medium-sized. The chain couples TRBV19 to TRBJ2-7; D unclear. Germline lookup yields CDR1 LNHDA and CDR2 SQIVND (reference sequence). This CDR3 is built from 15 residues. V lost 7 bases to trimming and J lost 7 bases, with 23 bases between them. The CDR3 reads CASKTSVLTPVEQYF. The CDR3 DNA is TGTGCCAGTAAGACGTCCGTCCTGACACCCGTAGAGCAGTACTTC.